Included here is one TCR beta chain sequence, with context. Its specificity is not known. The sample comes from a study of STAT5B mutations in CD4+ large granular lymphocyte leukemia. Overall study results and limits: No patients shared main leukemic clonotypes, though less than 30% appeared at low frequency elsewhere.

Profiling relied on immunoSEQ multiplex PCR, and the TCRdb table lists in-frame clones only, not all of them. The data contain about 35,000 clones, 55% to 80% of them seen just once; the ten biggest clones take up 1.5% to 2%. Germline CDR1 is SGHDT and CDR2 is YYEEEE. V was trimmed by 0 bases and J by 2 bases, leaving 4 bases between them. This CDR3 is built from 13 residues. This chain uses TRBV5-6 with TRBJ2-3; no firm D call. What was sequenced was CD4+ T cells from blood buffy coats. This TCR derives from a human donor in good health. CDR3: CASSLGTTDTQYF. CDR3 nucleotide sequence: TGTGCCAGCAGCTTGGGCACCACAGATACGCAGTATTTT. Complete variable domain (other parts from reference TRBV5-6 and TRBJ2-3): DAGVTQSPTHLIKTRGQQVTLRCSPKSGHDTVSWYQQALGQGPQFIFQYYEEEERQRGNFPDRFSGHQFPNYSSELNVNALLLGDSALYLCASSLGTTDTQYFGPGTRLTVL.